This T cell receptor beta chain originates from a study of cytomegalovirus exposure and HLA in healthy donors. On the study more broadly: Earlier findings included 117 million unique TCR beta sequences obtained from about 179 million T cells. Study findings and constraints: Cytomegalovirus status was reportedly diagnosed by the classifier with high specificity and sensitivity. HLA allele associations emerged for 15,000 to 20,000 TCR beta sequences in a later analysis, at 0.05 false discovery rate.

Germline-derived CDR1 and CDR2 are SNHLY and FYNNEI. The CDR3 length is 13 residues. A note on this clone: Its cognate antigen is unknown. Its ends do not fully match the called genes, so a read error is possible.

The PCR ran on 60 Vbeta and 13 Jbeta primers. Data came from immunoSEQ multiplex PCR; TCRdb stores just in-frame clones and leaves some out. The repertoire holds about 220,000 clones, 76% seen once, with 0.63% in the top ten. This clonotype was obtained from a young man in good health and CMV-seronegative. The V call is TRBV2, the J call TRBJ1-2; D gene ambiguous. The material sequenced was PBMCs. The CDR3 nucleotides read TGTGCCAGCAGCGAAGAAAGACTCTATGGCTACACCTTC. It yields the protein CASSEERLYGYTF.